The TCR beta chain under discussion was sequenced for a study of TIL therapy for anti-PD-1-resistant metastatic lung cancer. For the study at large: Median patient age was 54, ranging about 38-80 years.

Germline-derived CDR1 and CDR2 are MGHRA and YSYEKL. V lost 0 bases and J lost 3, with 15 bases in between. The CDR3 loop spans 16 amino acids. The immunoSEQ assay was v3. Assay used: immunoSEQ multiplex PCR; TCRdb lists only in-frame clones, some missing. The table shows approximately 97,000 clones, with roughly two thirds occurring only once. The time point denotes: pre-treatment sample, taken before nivolumab and TIL therapy. Pleural nodules or supraclavicular lymph nodes made up most of the excised metastases sampled. Progressing patients received lymphodepletion, expanded TIL infusion and IL-2. The clonotype comes from a person aged 25-85 years with non-small cell lung cancer. The chain uses TRBV4-1 and TRBJ2-7, with unresolved D. Sequences were derived from tumor tissue, sampled at baseline. Written as DNA, the CDR3 is TGCGCCAGCAGCCAAGAGTCCATTGTTCGCGGCTACGAGCAGTACTTC. As protein: CASSQESIVRGYEQYF.